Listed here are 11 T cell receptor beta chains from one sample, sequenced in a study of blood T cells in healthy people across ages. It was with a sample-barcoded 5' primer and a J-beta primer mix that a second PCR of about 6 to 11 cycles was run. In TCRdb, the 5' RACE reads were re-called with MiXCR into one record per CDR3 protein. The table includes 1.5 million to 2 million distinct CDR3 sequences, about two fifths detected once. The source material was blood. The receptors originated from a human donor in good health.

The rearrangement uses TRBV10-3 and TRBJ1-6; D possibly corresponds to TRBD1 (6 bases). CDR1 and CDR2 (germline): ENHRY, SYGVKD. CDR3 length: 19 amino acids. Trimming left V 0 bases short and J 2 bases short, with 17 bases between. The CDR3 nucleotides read TGTGCCATCAGTGAGTCGTGGGGACACCTTTGGACCTATAATTCACCCCTCCACTTT. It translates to CAISESWGHLWTYNSPLHF.

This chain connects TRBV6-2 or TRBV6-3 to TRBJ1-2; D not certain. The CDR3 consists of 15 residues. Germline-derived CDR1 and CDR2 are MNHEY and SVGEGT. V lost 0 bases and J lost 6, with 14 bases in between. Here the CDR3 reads CASSYSSSGVHGYTF. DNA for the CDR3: TGTGCCAGCAGTTACTCTAGTTCCGGGGTCCATGGCTACACCTTC.

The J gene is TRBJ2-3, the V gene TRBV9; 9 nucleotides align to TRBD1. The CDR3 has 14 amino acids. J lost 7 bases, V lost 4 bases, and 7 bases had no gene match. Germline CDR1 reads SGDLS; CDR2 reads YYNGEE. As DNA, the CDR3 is TGTGCCAGCAGCCGCCGGACAGGGGAGTATACGCAGTATTTT. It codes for CASSRRTGEYTQYF. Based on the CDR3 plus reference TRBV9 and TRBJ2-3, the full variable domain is DSGVTQTPKHLITATGQRVTLRCSPRSGDLSVYWYQQSLDQGLQFLIQYYNGEERAKGNILERFSAQQFPDLHSELNLSSLELGDSALYFCASSRRTGEYTQYFGPGTRLTVL.

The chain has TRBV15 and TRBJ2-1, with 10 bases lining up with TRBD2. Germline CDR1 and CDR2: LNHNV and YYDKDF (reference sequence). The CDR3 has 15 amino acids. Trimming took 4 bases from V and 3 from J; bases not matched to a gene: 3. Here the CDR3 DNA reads TGTGCCACCAGCATCGGACTAGCGGACTACAATGAGCAGTTCTTC. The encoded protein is CATSIGLADYNEQFF.

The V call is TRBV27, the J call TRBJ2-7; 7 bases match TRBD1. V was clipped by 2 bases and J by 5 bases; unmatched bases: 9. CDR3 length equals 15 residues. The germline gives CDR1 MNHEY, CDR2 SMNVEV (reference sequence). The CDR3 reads CASSLLDRVMDEQYF. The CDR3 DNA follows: TGTGCCAGCAGTTTACTTGACAGGGTGATGGACGAGCAGTACTTC.

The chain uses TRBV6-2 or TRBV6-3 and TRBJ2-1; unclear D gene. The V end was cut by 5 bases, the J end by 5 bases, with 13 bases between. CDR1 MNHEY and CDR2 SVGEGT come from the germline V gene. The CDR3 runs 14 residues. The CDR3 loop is CASSPSLTDNEQFF. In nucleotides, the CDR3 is TGTGCCAGCAGTCCGAGTCTCACTGACAATGAGCAGTTCTTC.

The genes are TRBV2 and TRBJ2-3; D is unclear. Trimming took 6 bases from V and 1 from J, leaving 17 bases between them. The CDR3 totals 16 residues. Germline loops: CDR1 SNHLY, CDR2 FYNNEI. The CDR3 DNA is TGTGCCAGCAGCTTCCAGGCCATATCTGGCACAGATACGCAGTATTTT. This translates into CASSFQAISGTDTQYF.

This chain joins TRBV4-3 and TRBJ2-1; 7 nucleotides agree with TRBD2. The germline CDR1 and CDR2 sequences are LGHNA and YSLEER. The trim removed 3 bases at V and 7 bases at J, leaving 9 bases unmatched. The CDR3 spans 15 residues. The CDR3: CASSQGGGSRNEQFF. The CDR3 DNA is TGCGCCAGCAGCCAGGGGGGAGGGTCTAGGAATGAGCAGTTCTTC.

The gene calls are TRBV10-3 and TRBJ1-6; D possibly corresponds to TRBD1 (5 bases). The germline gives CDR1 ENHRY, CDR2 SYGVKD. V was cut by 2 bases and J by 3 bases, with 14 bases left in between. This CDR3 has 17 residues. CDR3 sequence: CAISEKYRGNYNSPLHF. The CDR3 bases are TGTGCCATCAGTGAGAAGTATAGGGGCAACTATAATTCACCCCTCCACTTT.

CDR3 loop: CASSTGFYEQYV. The CDR3 nucleotides read TGTGCCAGCAGTACAGGGTTCTACGAGCAGTACGTC. The V and J genes are TRBV2 and TRBJ2-7, with a tentative D call TRBD1 (6 bases). The CDR3 extends over 12 amino acids. Germline V lookup: CDR1 SNHLY, CDR2 FYNNEI. Trimming removed 5 bases from V and 3 bases from J, with 8 bases in between.

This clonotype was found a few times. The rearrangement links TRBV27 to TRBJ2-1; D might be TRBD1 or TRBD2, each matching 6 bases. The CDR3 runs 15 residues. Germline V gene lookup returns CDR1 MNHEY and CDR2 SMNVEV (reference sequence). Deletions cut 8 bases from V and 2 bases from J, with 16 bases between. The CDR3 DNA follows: TGTGCCAGCGGACCCGGAGGGGGAACCTACAATGAGCAGTTCTTC. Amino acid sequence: CASGPGGGTYNEQFF.